Listed below are T cell receptor beta chains from one sample, sequenced in a study of blood T cells in healthy people across ages. TCRdb re-called the 5' RACE reads with MiXCR, one entry per CDR3 protein. Here the sample spans about 1.5 million distinct CDR3 sequences, approximately 42% being singletons. The sequencing sample was made of blood. Receptor source: a woman between 18 and 29 years old in good health. Each CDR3 is given with its conserved first and last residue. A D gene is named only where the DNA matches it firmly. Clone sizes are given selectively: once, few, many, or a class where the clone is expanded.

cdr3_aa cdr3_nt clone_size v_call d_call j_call
CASALTGGYGYTF TGTGCCAGCGCGCTAACAGGGGGCTATGGCTACACCTTC NA TRBV12-3/TRBV12-4 TRBD1 TRBJ1-2
CASSPDLTGLAANEQYF TGTGCCAGCAGCCCGGACTTGACGGGACTAGCGGCCAACGAGCAGTACTTC NA TRBV5-4 TRBD2 TRBJ2-7
CASSLIADPVYGYTF TGTGCCAGCAGTTTAATAGCAGACCCCGTCTATGGCTACACCTTC NA TRBV12-3/TRBV12-4 NA TRBJ1-2
CASSGGDRGYYNEQYF TGTGCCAGCAGTGGAGGGGACAGGGGGTATTACAATGAGCAGTACTTC NA TRBV25-1 TRBD1 TRBJ2-7
CASSLPGSRYNEQFF TGTGCCAGCAGTTTACCGGGGTCTCGCTACAATGAGCAGTTCTTC many TRBV12-3/TRBV12-4 NA TRBJ2-1
CSAKAGPLYGYTF TGCAGTGCTAAGGCAGGTCCCCTCTATGGCTACACCTTC NA TRBV20-1 NA TRBJ1-2
CSALGQGASGKLFF TGCAGTGCCCTCGGACAGGGGGCAAGCGGGAAACTGTTTTTT few TRBV20-1 TRBD1 TRBJ1-4
CASRRTSGGYEQYF TGTGCCAGCAGACGGACTAGCGGGGGCTACGAGCAGTACTTC many TRBV6-2/TRBV6-3 TRBD2 TRBJ2-7
CASSLDLSHNEQFF TGTGCCAGCAGCTTGGACCTCTCCCACAATGAGCAGTTCTTC NA TRBV7-9 NA TRBJ2-1
CSVESFVSPWAYEQYF TGCAGCGTTGAAAGTTTTGTCTCCCCTTGGGCGTACGAGCAGTACTTC few TRBV29-1 NA TRBJ2-7
CASSDGTLNGYTF TGTGCCAGCAGCGACGGGACACTTAACGGCTACACCTTC NA TRBV6-2/TRBV6-3 NA TRBJ1-2
CASRVTSGSYNEQFF TGTGCCAGCAGAGTTACTAGCGGGAGCTACAATGAGCAGTTCTTC few TRBV27 TRBD2 TRBJ2-1
CASSRTDYNEQFF TGCGCCAGCAGCCGGACAGACTACAATGAGCAGTTCTTC NA TRBV5-1 NA TRBJ2-1
CATSKGGTANYEQYF TGTGCCACCAGCAAGGGCGGGACGGCCAACTACGAGCAGTACTTC NA TRBV15 NA TRBJ2-7
CSARDGRDNQETQYF TGCAGTGCTAGAGATGGGAGGGACAACCAAGAGACCCAGTACTTC NA TRBV20-1 NA TRBJ2-5
CASSQRTGDLYEQYF TGTGCCAGCAGCCAAAGGACAGGGGATCTTTATGAGCAGTACTTC once TRBV3-1 TRBD1 TRBJ2-5
CSARSDGYEQYF TGCAGTGCTAGAAGCGACGGCTACGAGCAGTACTTC NA TRBV20-1 NA TRBJ2-7
CASSLSAQRDRYEQYF TGTGCCAGCAGTTTAAGCGCCCAGCGGGACCGCTACGAGCAGTACTTC NA TRBV12-3/TRBV12-4 TRBD2 TRBJ2-7
CASRRDGLFAEAFF TGTGCCAGCAGGAGGGACGGACTCTTCGCTGAAGCTTTCTTT NA TRBV12-3/TRBV12-4 NA TRBJ1-1
CASRQGGGETQYF TGTGCCAGCAGGCAGGGGGGAGGGGAGACCCAGTACTTC NA TRBV6-1 NA TRBJ2-5
CSARGAAHYGYTF TGCAGTGCTAGGGGTGCGGCTCACTATGGCTACACCTTC NA TRBV20-1 NA TRBJ1-2
CAIRGGLNEQFF TGTGCCATCAGGGGGGGGCTGAATGAGCAGTTCTTC few TRBV10-3 NA TRBJ2-1
CASSQGSSQPQHF TGTGCCAGCAGCCAGGGTAGTAGTCAGCCCCAGCATTTT few TRBV14 NA TRBJ1-5
CASSFNDREKGQYF TGCGCCAGCAGCTTTAACGACAGGGAAAAGGGGCAGTACTTC NA TRBV5-1 TRBD1 TRBJ2-5
CASSLELGHHYEQYF TGTGCCAGCAGTCTTGAACTCGGACACCACTACGAGCAGTACTTC NA TRBV12-3/TRBV12-4 NA TRBJ2-7
CSVDRVEDYGYTF TGCAGCGTTGACAGGGTGGAAGACTATGGCTACACCTTC few TRBV29-1 NA TRBJ1-2
CASSDRNEQFF TGTGCCAGCAGTGACAGAAATGAGCAGTTCTTC few TRBV6-1 NA TRBJ2-1
CASSAPGQQETQYF TGTGCCAGCAGCGCGCCGGGACAGCAAGAGACCCAGTACTTC NA TRBV7-2 TRBD1 TRBJ2-5